One sample yielded the 2 T cell receptor beta chains listed below, sequenced in a study of T cell repertoires in ileal Crohn's disease. Using immunoSEQ multiplex PCR, the repertoire was profiled, and TCRdb retains in-frame clones only, with some absent. This sample has about 11,000 clones, with roughly 91% found just once. Time point noted: inflamed ileum from the surgical specimen. Sequencing was carried out using ileal tissue. The receptors originated from an adult with Crohn's disease.

This chain uses TRBV14 with TRBJ1-2; tentative D call: TRBD1 (5 bases). Trimming left V 4 bases short and J 4 bases short, with 7 bases between. The CDR3 sequence is 12 residues long. Germline lookup yields CDR1 SGHDN and CDR2 FVKESK. The CDR3 region is CASSPRGYGYTF. DNA of the CDR3: TGTGCCAGCAGCCCTAGGGGCTATGGCTACACCTTC. Drawing the rest from reference TRBV14 and TRBJ1-2, the complete variable domain is EAGVTQFPSHSVIEKGQTVTLRCDPISGHDNLYWYRRVMGKEIKFLLHFVKESKQDESGMPNNRFLAERTGGTYSTLKVQPAELEDSGVYFCASSPRGYGYTFGSGTRLTVV.

V gene TRBV6-4 combines with J gene TRBJ1-2; D ambiguous. V lost 0 bases, J lost 8 bases, and 25 bases lay in between. The germline V gene has CDR1 MRHNA and CDR2 SNTAGT. The CDR3 covers 18 residues. The CDR3 DNA is TGTGCCAGCAGTGACTCCTTCCCCGGACGGAGCTTCAAAGGGGGCTACACCTTC. It translates to CASSDSFPGRSFKGGYTF.